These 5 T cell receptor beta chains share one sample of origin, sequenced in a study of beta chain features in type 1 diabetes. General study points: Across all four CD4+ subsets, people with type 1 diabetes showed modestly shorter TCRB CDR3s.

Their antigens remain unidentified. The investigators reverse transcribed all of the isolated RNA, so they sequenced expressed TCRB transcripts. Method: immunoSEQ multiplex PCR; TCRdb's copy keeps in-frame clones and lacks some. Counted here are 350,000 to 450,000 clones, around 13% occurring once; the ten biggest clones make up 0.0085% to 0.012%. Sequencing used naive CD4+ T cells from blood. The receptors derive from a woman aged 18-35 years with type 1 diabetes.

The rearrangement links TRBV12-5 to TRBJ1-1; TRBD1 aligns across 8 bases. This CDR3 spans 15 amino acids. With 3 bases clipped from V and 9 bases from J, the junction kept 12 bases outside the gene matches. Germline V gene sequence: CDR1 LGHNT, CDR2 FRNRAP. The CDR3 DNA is TGTGCTAGTGGTTTTGGGCTCGACAGGGGAGCCCAAGCTTTCTTT. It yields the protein CASGFGLDRGAQAFF.

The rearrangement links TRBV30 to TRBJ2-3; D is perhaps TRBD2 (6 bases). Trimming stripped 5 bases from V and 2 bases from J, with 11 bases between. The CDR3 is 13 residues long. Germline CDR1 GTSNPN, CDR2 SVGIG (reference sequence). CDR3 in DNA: TGTGCCTGGGGCCGGGAGAACACAGATACGCAGTATTTT. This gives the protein CAWGRENTDTQYF.

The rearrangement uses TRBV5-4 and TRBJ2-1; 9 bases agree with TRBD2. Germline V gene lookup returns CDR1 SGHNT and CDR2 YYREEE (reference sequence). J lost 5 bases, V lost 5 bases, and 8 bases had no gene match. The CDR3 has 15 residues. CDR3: CASRNPSGANNEQFF. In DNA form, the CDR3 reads TGTGCCAGCAGAAACCCTAGCGGGGCGAACAATGAGCAGTTCTTC.

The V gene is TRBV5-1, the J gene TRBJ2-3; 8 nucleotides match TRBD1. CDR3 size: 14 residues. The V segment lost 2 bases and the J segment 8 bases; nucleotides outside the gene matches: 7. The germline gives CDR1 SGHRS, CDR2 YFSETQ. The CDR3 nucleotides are TGCGCCAGCAGCTTAGAGGACAGGGTTGGTACGCAGTATTTT. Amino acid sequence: CASSLEDRVGTQYF.

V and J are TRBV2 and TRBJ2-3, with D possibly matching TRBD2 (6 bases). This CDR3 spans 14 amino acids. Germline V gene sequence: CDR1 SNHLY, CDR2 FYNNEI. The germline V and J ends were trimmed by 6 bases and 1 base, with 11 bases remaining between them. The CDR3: CASSILAGTDTQYF. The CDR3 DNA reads TGTGCCAGCAGCATACTAGCAGGCACAGATACGCAGTATTTT.